This is a list of T cell receptor beta chains from one sample in a study of T-cell reconstitution after alpha-beta-depleted transplantation in children. MiXCR, run by TCRdb on the PCR reads, gives a single entry per CDR3 protein. The table has 550,000 to 600,000 distinct CDR3 sequences, roughly 23% seen once. The source material was PBMCs, mostly from graft donor cells, sampled 360 days after TCRalphabeta/CD19-depleted stem cell transplant. These TCRs come from a boy younger than two who had a stem cell transplant for acute myeloid leukemia, so the T cells may come from the graft donor. Both conserved end residues are part of each CDR3. A D gene is named only where the DNA matches it firmly. Only part of the rows carry a size: once, few, many, or a class if the clone is expanded.

CDR3: CATKGWSSYNEQFF
DNA: TGCGCCACCAAGGGGTGGAGCTCCTACAATGAGCAGTTCTTC
V: TRBV10-2
size: few
D: -
J: TRBJ2-1

CDR3: CSARDAAGDQPQHF
DNA: TGCAGTGCTAGAGATGCCGCGGGGGATCAGCCCCAGCATTTT
V: TRBV20-1
size: -
D: -
J: TRBJ1-5

CDR3: CASSYSGWQETQYF
DNA: TGTGCCAGCAGTTACTCGGGGTGGCAAGAGACCCAGTACTTC
V: TRBV6-5
size: -
D: -
J: TRBJ2-5

CDR3: CAITRSQPPDNYGYTF
DNA: TGTGCCATCACCCGGTCCCAACCCCCTGATAACTATGGCTACACCTTC
V: TRBV10-3
size: few
D: -
J: TRBJ1-2

CDR3: CSALAVTTDTQYF
DNA: TGCAGTGCTTTAGCCGTCACCACAGATACGCAGTATTTT
V: TRBV20-1
size: many
D: -
J: TRBJ2-3

CDR3: CASSRRDLTDTQYF
DNA: TGTGCCAGCAGCCGCCGGGACCTCACAGATACGCAGTATTTT
V: TRBV3-1
size: many
D: -
J: TRBJ2-3

CDR3: CASSYGQGAEETQYF
DNA: TGTGCCAGCAGTTATGGGCAGGGGGCGGAAGAGACCCAGTACTTC
V: TRBV6-5
size: -
D: TRBD1
J: TRBJ2-5

CDR3: CASSGAGEQFF
DNA: TGTGCCAGCAGCGGTGCAGGTGAGCAGTTCTTC
V: TRBV5-5
size: -
D: -
J: TRBJ2-1

CDR3: CASSPRSSAPKTQYF
DNA: TGTGCCAGCAGCCCACGATCGTCCGCACCCAAGACCCAGTACTTC
V: TRBV9
size: -
D: -
J: TRBJ2-5

CDR3: CASSPTGPVETQYF
DNA: TGTGCCAGCAGCCCGACAGGGCCAGTGGAGACCCAGTACTTC
V: TRBV3-1
size: -
D: TRBD1
J: TRBJ2-5

CDR3: CATSAPGLASNSYNEQFF
DNA: TGTGCCACCAGTGCCCCGGGACTAGCCTCCAACTCCTACAATGAGCAGTTCTTC
V: TRBV24-1
size: -
D: TRBD2
J: TRBJ2-1

CDR3: CASSYSAKTEAFF
DNA: TGTGCCAGCAGTTACTCGGCGAAAACTGAAGCTTTCTTT
V: TRBV6-2/TRBV6-3
size: few
D: -
J: TRBJ1-1

CDR3: CASRRTSGASTDTQYF
DNA: TGTGCCAGCAGGAGGACTAGCGGGGCTAGCACAGATACGCAGTATTTT
V: TRBV6-1
size: -
D: TRBD2
J: TRBJ2-3

CDR3: CAISESRGDTQYF
DNA: TGTGCCATCAGTGAGTCTAGAGGAGATACGCAGTATTTT
V: TRBV10-3
size: -
D: -
J: TRBJ2-3

CDR3: CSAVDLRGSALNTQYF
DNA: TGCAGTGCCGTCGACCTTAGGGGATCAGCATTAAATACGCAGTATTTT
V: TRBV20-1
size: -
D: -
J: TRBJ2-3

CDR3: CASSNPGLAGVDTQYF
DNA: TGTGCCAGCAGTAATCCGGGACTAGCGGGGGTGGATACGCAGTATTTT
V: TRBV12-3/TRBV12-4
size: -
D: TRBD2
J: TRBJ2-3

CDR3: CASSLAEGRNTGELFF
DNA: TGCGCCAGCAGCTTGGCCGAGGGGAGGAACACCGGGGAGCTGTTTTTT
V: TRBV5-1
size: few
D: -
J: TRBJ2-2

CDR3: CASSFSGAGNQPQHF
DNA: TGTGCCAGCAGTTTTTCAGGGGCGGGCAATCAGCCCCAGCATTTT
V: TRBV12-3/TRBV12-4
size: many
D: -
J: TRBJ1-5

CDR3: CASSLVGGATQYF
DNA: TGTGCCAGCAGTTTAGTGGGCGGTGCTACGCAGTATTTT
V: TRBV12-3/TRBV12-4
size: few
D: -
J: TRBJ2-3

CDR3: CASLPGQYHNEQFF
DNA: TGTGCCAGTCTTCCGGGACAGTACCACAATGAGCAGTTCTTC
V: TRBV7-9
size: -
D: TRBD1
J: TRBJ2-1

CDR3: CASSPHGNEPQHF
DNA: TGTGCCAGCAGCCCCCATGGAAATGAGCCCCAGCATTTT
V: TRBV7-6
size: -
D: -
J: TRBJ1-5

CDR3: CASSPSGSYNSPLHF
DNA: TGCGCCAGCAGCCCTTCAGGCTCCTATAATTCACCCCTCCACTTT
V: TRBV4-3
size: few
D: -
J: TRBJ1-6

CDR3: CSAPMVYNEQFF
DNA: TGCAGTGCCCCGATGGTCTACAATGAGCAGTTCTTC
V: TRBV20-1
size: many
D: -
J: TRBJ2-1

CDR3: CSVVEGAEEKLFF
DNA: TGCAGCGTTGTTGAGGGGGCGGAAGAAAAACTGTTTTTT
V: TRBV29-1
size: -
D: TRBD1
J: TRBJ1-4

CDR3: CATSRDWRRPGPELLSTDTQYF
DNA: TGTGCCACCAGCAGAGATTGGAGGAGGCCGGGACCAGAGCTACTGAGCACAGATACGCAGTATTTT
V: TRBV15
size: -
D: -
J: TRBJ2-3

CDR3: CASTTKRGVQPQHF
DNA: TGTGCCAGCACTACAAAAAGGGGGGTCCAGCCCCAGCATTTT
V: TRBV12-3/TRBV12-4
size: -
D: -
J: TRBJ1-5

CDR3: CASSLARGGSYNEQFF
DNA: TGCGCCAGCAGCTTGGCCAGGGGTGGCTCCTACAATGAGCAGTTCTTC
V: TRBV5-1
size: few
D: -
J: TRBJ2-1

CDR3: CASRGTSGGAVYNEQFF
DNA: TGTGCCAGCAGAGGGACTAGCGGGGGTGCCGTCTACAATGAGCAGTTCTTC
V: TRBV12-3/TRBV12-4
size: many
D: TRBD2
J: TRBJ2-1

CDR3: CASSPKDRSFRNQPQHF
DNA: TGTGCCAGCAGCCCAAAAGACAGGTCTTTCCGCAATCAGCCCCAGCATTTT
V: TRBV7-8
size: many
D: -
J: TRBJ1-5

CDR3: CASSKGERLNEQFF
DNA: TGTGCCAGCAGTAAGGGGGAGCGGCTCAATGAGCAGTTCTTC
V: TRBV6-1
size: few
D: -
J: TRBJ2-1

CDR3: CASSLDQGLAGAYNEQFF
DNA: TGCGCCAGCAGCTTGGATCAGGGACTAGCGGGGGCCTACAATGAGCAGTTCTTC
V: TRBV5-1
size: -
D: TRBD2
J: TRBJ2-1

CDR3: CASSQDDNEQFF
DNA: TGCGCCAGCAGCCAAGATGACAATGAGCAGTTCTTC
V: TRBV4-1
size: many
D: -
J: TRBJ2-1

CDR3: CASSLAGLDYGYTF
DNA: TGTGCCAGCAGTTTGGCAGGGTTGGACTATGGCTACACCTTC
V: TRBV12-3/TRBV12-4
size: few
D: -
J: TRBJ1-2

CDR3: CASSLDGTGNEQYF
DNA: TGTGCCAGCAGCTTAGATGGGACAGGTAACGAGCAGTACTTC
V: TRBV11-2
size: -
D: TRBD1
J: TRBJ2-7

CDR3: CASKTVTTSPLDF
DNA: TGTGCCAGCAAGACAGTCACCACGAGTCCTTTGGATTTT
V: TRBV28
size: -
D: -
J: TRBJ1-3

CDR3: CASSPNRLAGGPTDTQYF
DNA: TGCGCCAGCAGCCCAAACCGACTAGCGGGGGGGCCCACAGATACGCAGTATTTT
V: TRBV5-1
size: -
D: TRBD2
J: TRBJ2-3

CDR3: CSALFSGGSNEQFF
DNA: TGCAGTGCCCTCTTTAGCGGGGGATCAAATGAGCAGTTCTTC
V: TRBV20-1
size: many
D: TRBD2
J: TRBJ2-1

CDR3: CARSPAGAGELFF
DNA: TGTGCCAGGAGCCCCGCGGGGGCCGGGGAGCTGTTTTTT
V: TRBV5-6
size: -
D: TRBD2
J: TRBJ2-2

CDR3: CSARSRGPHNEQFF
DNA: TGCAGTGCTAGAAGCAGGGGGCCCCACAATGAGCAGTTCTTC
V: TRBV20-1
size: -
D: TRBD1
J: TRBJ2-1

CDR3: CASSLQGPSGANVLTF
DNA: TGTGCCAGCAGCTTGCAAGGGCCCTCTGGGGCCAACGTCCTGACTTTC
V: TRBV5-4
size: many
D: -
J: TRBJ2-6

CDR3: CASSLSRQVNQETQYF
DNA: TGTGCCAGCAGTTTATCGAGACAGGTTAACCAAGAGACCCAGTACTTC
V: TRBV27
size: few
D: -
J: TRBJ2-5

CDR3: CSARDQRGGEKLFF
DNA: TGCAGTGCTAGAGATCAAAGAGGGGGGGAAAAACTGTTTTTT
V: TRBV20-1
size: many
D: -
J: TRBJ1-4

CDR3: CATSRGGGTDGYTF
DNA: TGTGCCACCAGCAGAGGAGGGGGAACGGATGGCTACACCTTC
V: TRBV15
size: few
D: -
J: TRBJ1-2

CDR3: CSASWLGPVTQYF
DNA: TGCAGTGCTAGTTGGCTCGGACCGGTTACGCAGTATTTT
V: TRBV20-1
size: few
D: -
J: TRBJ2-3

CDR3: CSARVGVDEQFF
DNA: TGCAGTGCTAGAGTTGGGGTGGATGAGCAGTTCTTC
V: TRBV20-1
size: many
D: -
J: TRBJ2-1

CDR3: CASSPHRGLGETQYF
DNA: TGCGCCAGCAGCCCTCACAGGGGGCTTGGAGAGACCCAGTACTTC
V: TRBV5-1
size: -
D: TRBD1
J: TRBJ2-5

CDR3: CASSYQSIYGYTF
DNA: TGTGCCAGCAGCTACCAGAGCATCTATGGCTACACCTTC
V: TRBV7-2
size: -
D: -
J: TRBJ1-2

CDR3: CASSQEGPPDTQYF
DNA: TGCGCCAGCAGCCAAGAAGGGCCCCCAGATACGCAGTATTTT
V: TRBV4-3
size: -
D: -
J: TRBJ2-3

CDR3: CASSSKRVSRGDTQYF
DNA: TGTGCCAGCAGCTCAAAGCGGGTATCAAGGGGAGATACGCAGTATTTT
V: TRBV7-2
size: few
D: -
J: TRBJ2-3

CDR3: CSARDLTGWYQETQYF
DNA: TGCAGTGCTAGAGACCTGACAGGCTGGTACCAAGAGACCCAGTACTTC
V: TRBV20-1
size: -
D: -
J: TRBJ2-5

CDR3: CASSQEGPYANTGELFF
DNA: TGCGCCAGCAGCCAAGAAGGACCCTATGCCAACACCGGGGAGCTGTTTTTT
V: TRBV4-3
size: -
D: -
J: TRBJ2-2